This TCR beta chain was identified in a study of blood T cell repertoires in COVID-19. Germline V lookup: CDR1 MNHEY, CDR2 SMNVEV (reference sequence). This CDR3 has 13 residues. With 0 bases clipped from V and 10 bases from J, the junction kept 4 bases outside the gene matches. Only in-frame clones appear in the TCRdb table, and some are missing; sequencing was by immunoSEQ multiplex PCR. The table shows 200,000 to 250,000 clones, with over 80% occurring only once. Material for sequencing was peripheral blood. This chain connects TRBV27 to TRBJ1-2; 8 bases are shared with TRBD1. The sequence derives from a woman in her 30s with COVID-19, enrolled during active disease. The CDR3: CASSLSGQVSYTF. CDR3 bases: TGTGCCAGCAGTTTATCGGGACAGGTTTCCTACACCTTC.